This T cell receptor (beta chain) was obtained from a study of cytomegalovirus exposure and HLA in healthy donors. For the study at large: Of the donors genotyped, a few hundred in all, about 80% fell in the Caucasian-associated ancestry cluster.

The PCR used 60 Vbeta and 13 Jbeta primers. TCRdb's table, derived via immunoSEQ multiplex PCR, lists solely in-frame clones and lacks some. The table has around 90,000 clones, 81% seen once; the top ten hold about a tenth. Germline loops: CDR1 KGHSH, CDR2 LQKENI. V was pared by 6 bases and J by 1 base, with 4 bases of the junction left unmatched. The CDR3 extends over 14 amino acids. The sequence derives from a human donor in good health. The sequencing sample was made of PBMCs. This chain connects TRBV18 to TRBJ1-1, with 8 bases aligning to TRBD1. The CDR3 DNA reads as TGTGCCAGCTCCGACAGGGGTCAGAACACTGAAGCTTTCTTT. Encoded protein: CASSDRGQNTEAFF.